This T cell receptor (beta chain) was sequenced in a study of OX40 agonist ivuxolimab in advanced cancers. Per the germline V gene, CDR1 is SGHRS and CDR2 is YFSETQ. The J segment lost 2 bases and the V segment lost 2 bases, leaving 3 bases of the junction unmatched. CDR3 length: 14 residues. This table comes from immunoSEQ multiplex PCR, and its TCRdb copy is limited to in-frame clones, with some not included. The sample consists of about 84,000 clones, roughly 90% of them appearing once. About this clone itself: Its target is not known.

Findings and limits, study-wide: Relative to CD4+ cells, CD8+ T cells on average had more expanded clones.

The V gene is TRBV5-1, the J gene TRBJ2-5; 7 nucleotides align to TRBD1. The TCR originated in an adult with an advanced solid tumor such as melanoma, head and neck, liver or kidney cancer. The material was CD4+ or CD8+ T cells sorted from blood, obtained in a trial of the OX40 agonist ivuxolimab. For the CDR3, the DNA is TGCGCCAGCAGCTTTGGGACAGTACAAGAGACCCAGTACTTC. It is translated as CASSFGTVQETQYF.